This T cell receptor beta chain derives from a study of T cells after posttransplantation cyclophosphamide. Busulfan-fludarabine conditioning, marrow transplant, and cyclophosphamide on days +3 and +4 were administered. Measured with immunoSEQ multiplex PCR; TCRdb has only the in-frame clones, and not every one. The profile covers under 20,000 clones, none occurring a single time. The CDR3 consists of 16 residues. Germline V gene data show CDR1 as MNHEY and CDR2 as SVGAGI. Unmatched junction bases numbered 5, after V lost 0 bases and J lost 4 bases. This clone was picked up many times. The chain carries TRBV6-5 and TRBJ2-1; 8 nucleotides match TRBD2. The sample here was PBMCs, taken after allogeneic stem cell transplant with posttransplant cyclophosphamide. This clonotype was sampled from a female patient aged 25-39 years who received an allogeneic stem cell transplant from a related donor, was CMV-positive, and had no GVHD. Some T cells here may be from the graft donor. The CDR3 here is CASSYSSSGFYNEQFF. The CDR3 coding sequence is TGTGCCAGCAGTTACTCTTCTAGCGGGTTTTACAATGAGCAGTTCTTC.